Each of the 16 T cell receptor beta chains below was sequenced from the same sample in a study of blood T cells in healthy people across ages. A J-beta primer mix and a sample-barcoded 5' primer were used in a second PCR of roughly 6 to 12 cycles. TCRdb used MiXCR to reprocess the 5' RACE reads, holding one entry per CDR3 protein. Of some 860,000 distinct CDR3 sequences in the sample, just over 55% were seen once. The sample comprised blood. Every receptor here comes from a man aged 40-49 years in good health.

The chain has TRBV27 and TRBJ2-1, with 9 bases fitting TRBD2. Germline values: CDR1 MNHEY, CDR2 SMNVEV (reference sequence). The CDR3 has 16 residues. V trimming: 2 bases; J trimming: 4 bases; junction bases outside the gene matches: 6. Here the CDR3 reads CASSLRVAGVYNEQFF. CDR3 bases: TGTGCCAGCAGTTTACGAGTAGCGGGAGTTTACAATGAGCAGTTCTTC.

This chain uses TRBV15 with TRBJ2-4, with no clear D. The CDR3 has 15 residues. The germline CDR1 and CDR2 sequences are LNHNV and YYDKDF (reference sequence). V gave up 0 bases and J gave up 0 bases, with 6 bases separating them. This chain's CDR3 is CATSRERLAKNIQYF. The CDR3 region has the DNA TGTGCCACCAGCAGAGAGAGATTAGCCAAAAACATTCAGTACTTC.

The chain combines TRBV27 with TRBJ2-5; a possible D gene is TRBD1 (5 bases). The DNA end favors TRBJ2-7, so the J call may be wrong. Germline V lookup: CDR1 MNHEY, CDR2 SMNVEV (reference sequence). The CDR3 loop spans 16 amino acids. The CDR3 DNA follows: TGTGCCAGCAGTTTAAGGCCGACAGTTTCGTTGCGCGAGCAGTACTTC. Protein product: CASSLRPTVSLREQYF.

A single count supports this clonotype. The V and J genes are TRBV6-2 or TRBV6-3 and TRBJ2-1; 12 bases are a match to TRBD1. J was trimmed by 7 bases and V by 7 bases; bases with no gene match: 8. The CDR3 extends over 15 amino acids. Germline CDR1 and CDR2: MNHEY and SVGEGT. CDR3 region: CASTSGTGGTNEQFF. CDR3 bases: TGTGCCAGCACATCCGGGACAGGGGGCACGAATGAGCAGTTCTTC.

This clonotype has just a few counts. This sequence joins TRBV25-1 and TRBJ2-6, with 7 bases aligning to TRBD1. Germline trimming cut 3 bases from V and 4 bases from J; bases unmatched to any gene: 12. Germline V lookup: CDR1 MGHDK, CDR2 SYGVNS. This CDR3 has 18 residues. This chain's CDR3 is CASSDPPRGRNGANVLTF. The DNA for the CDR3 is TGTGCCAGCAGTGATCCCCCTAGGGGGCGTAACGGGGCCAACGTCCTGACTTTC.

The V and J genes are TRBV9 and TRBJ1-2, with D unclear. The V gene's germline CDR1 is SGDLS and CDR2 YYNGEE. V was pared by 5 bases and J by 4 bases, with 9 bases between. The CDR3 spans 12 residues. DNA for the CDR3: TGTGCCAGCAGGACCCCCCCCTATGGCTACACCTTC. Protein: CASRTPPYGYTF.

The chain recombines TRBV5-1 with TRBJ2-7; the D gene is possibly TRBD1 (5 bases). The CDR3 contains 14 residues. V was trimmed by 5 bases and J by 3 bases, leaving 15 bases between them. Germline assignment: CDR1 SGHRS and CDR2 YFSETQ. The CDR3 sequence is CASRQRQTYYEQYF. Here the CDR3 DNA reads TGCGCCAGCAGGCAGAGACAGACCTACTACGAGCAGTACTTC.

The genes are TRBV7-2 and TRBJ2-5; the D gene is possibly TRBD2 (6 bases). Germline CDR1 SGHTA, CDR2 FQGNSA. This CDR3 contains 16 residues. V was cut by 4 bases and J by 1 base, with 16 bases left in between. Here the CDR3 reads CASSSGAGFGQETQYF. The CDR3, as DNA: TGTGCCAGCAGCTCCGGTGCGGGATTCGGCCAAGAGACCCAGTACTTC.

This chain links TRBV7-3 with TRBJ2-1; weak D call: TRBD2 (7 bases). V was trimmed by 5 bases and J by 9 bases, leaving 14 bases between them. This CDR3 has 13 residues. Germline V gene sequence: CDR1 SGHTA, CDR2 FQGTGA. The CDR3 protein is CASSESGEGEQFF. CDR3 DNA sequence: TGTGCCAGCAGCGAGTCAGGGGAGGGTGAGCAGTTCTTC.

CDR3: CASRGEDTQYF. The CDR3 DNA reads as TGTGCCAGCCGAGGAGAAGATACGCAGTATTTT. This chain connects TRBV6-1 to TRBJ2-3; no clear D. The CDR3 totals 11 residues. Germline V gene data show CDR1 as MNHNS and CDR2 as SASEGT. The V end lost 8 bases, the J end lost 5 bases, and 8 bases lay between the germline ends.

The chain carries TRBV24-1 and TRBJ2-7, with unresolved D. Germline-derived CDR1 and CDR2 are KGHDR and SFDVKD. The CDR3 has 13 amino acids. With 3 bases removed from V and 3 bases from J, the gap between germline ends came to 8 bases. This CDR3 reads CATSDHGVYEQYF. For the CDR3, the DNA is TGTGCCACCAGTGATCATGGGGTCTACGAGCAGTACTTC.

This sequence joins TRBV7-9 and TRBJ1-2; 7 bases agree with TRBD1. This CDR3 is built from 19 residues. Germline V gives CDR1 SEHNR, CDR2 FQNEAQ (reference sequence). V shed 5 bases, J shed 3 bases, and the junction held 21 bases outside the gene matches. CDR3 in amino acids: CASSDSMGPGGVMDYGYTF. The DNA of the CDR3 is TGTGCCAGCAGCGATAGTATGGGGCCAGGGGGTGTGATGGACTATGGCTACACCTTC. The entire variable domain, with the rest obtained from reference TRBV7-9 and TRBJ1-2, is as follows: DTGVSQNPRHKITKRGQNVTFRCDPISEHNRLYWYRQTLGQGPEFLTYFQNEAQLEKSRLLSDRFSAERPKGSFSTLEIQRTEQGDSAMYLCASSDSMGPGGVMDYGYTFGSGTRLTVV.

This chain links TRBV20-1 with TRBJ2-2; 7 bases map to TRBD2. Trimming removed 6 bases from V and 3 bases from J; junction bases left unmatched: 10. The germline V gene has CDR1 DFQATT and CDR2 SNEGSKA (reference sequence). This CDR3 has 15 residues. As DNA, the CDR3 is TGCAGTGCCAGACCAGGAGCGGGATACACCGGGGAGCTGTTTTTT. Its translation is CSARPGAGYTGELFF.

This clonotype was counted only a few times. The chain has TRBV10-3 and TRBJ2-1, with TRBD2 matching 13 bases. Trimming at V came to 4 bases and at J to 1 base, leaving 10 bases not matched to a gene. The CDR3 is made up of 19 amino acids. Germline V gene lookup returns CDR1 ENHRY and CDR2 SYGVKD. The CDR3 here is CAISGPGLAGTGSYNEQFF. CDR3 sequence (DNA): TGTGCCATCAGTGGTCCGGGACTAGCGGGAACGGGGTCCTACAATGAGCAGTTCTTC.

In its sample, this clonotype was seen a few times. Written as DNA, the CDR3 is TGTGCCAGCATCCCGGACAGGGGGTCCCAAGAGACCCAGTACTTC. It is translated as CASIPDRGSQETQYF. This chain joins TRBV25-1 and TRBJ2-5; TRBD1 matches at 10 bases. The CDR3 sequence is 15 residues long. Looked up from germline, CDR1 is MGHDK and CDR2 is SYGVNS. The V segment lost 7 bases and the J segment 1 base; nucleotides outside the gene matches: 6.

The rearrangement links TRBV4-2 to TRBJ2-5; TRBD1 matches at 9 bases. The DNA end lines up better with TRBJ2-7; the J call may be wrong. Germline lookup yields CDR1 LGHNA and CDR2 YNFKEQ. The CDR3 contains 16 residues. CDR3 nucleotides: TGTGCCAGCAGCCCAGGCAGGGGACAGGGTACCGACGAGCAGTACTTC. Protein: CASSPGRGQGTDEQYF.